The clone carrying this T cell receptor (beta chain) was found once. What it binds is unknown. Germline CDR1 and CDR2: SGDLS and YYNGEE. Between the trimmed V and J ends, which lost 3 bases and 2 bases, there was a span of 9 bases. CDR3 length equals 14 residues. Profiled with immunoSEQ multiplex PCR; TCRdb holds only in-frame clones, not every one. The table records 35,000 to 40,000 clones, over 85% of them present only once. The data were taken from a study of graft-versus-host responses after intestinal transplantation. Study findings and constraints: When patients had graft-donor T cell macrochimerism, their allografts held high graft-versus-host to host-versus-graft clonal ratios. Recipient bone marrow held GvH clones, some seen earlier in ileum or blood.

This clonotype was sampled from a human patient who received an intestinal transplant, so some T cells may come from the graft donor. The chain joins TRBV9 to TRBJ2-1, with D perhaps being TRBD1 or TRBD2 (5 bases each). The sequencing used PBMCs, collected 16 days after intestinal transplant. Here the CDR3 reads CASSAGTTYNEQFF. Written as DNA, the CDR3 is TGTGCCAGCAGCGCCGGGACCACCTACAATGAGCAGTTCTTC.